This paragraph covers one T cell receptor beta chain sequence. The antigen remains unidentified. The entry originates in a study of cytomegalovirus exposure and HLA in healthy donors. General observations from the study: Rates of TCR association differed by HLA locus in a later analysis, with DRB1 highest and HLA-C lowest. Cytomegalovirus status was reportedly diagnosed by the classifier with high sensitivity and specificity. A link between a missense DCLRE1C variant and TCR beta V- and J-gene trimming emerged from a later analysis.

CDR3 length: 19 amino acids. Germline V gene data show CDR1 as WNHNN and CDR2 as SYGVQD (reference sequence). V lost 2 bases to trimming and J lost 2 bases, with 23 bases between them. The primer mix had 60 Vbeta and 13 Jbeta primers. Sequenced by immunoSEQ multiplex PCR; TCRdb stores in-frame clones only, minus some. Here the sample spans fewer than 200,000 clones, roughly four fifths being singletons. This clonotype was sampled from a man aged 50 or older in good health and CMV-seropositive. The gene calls are TRBV10-1 and TRBJ2-3, with D maybe TRBD2 (6 bases). The specimen sequenced was PBMCs. CDR3 protein: CASSEGGAGAPSFTDTQYF. The CDR3 nucleotides are TGCGCCAGCAGTGAGGGAGGGGCTGGCGCTCCCAGTTTCACAGATACGCAGTATTTT.